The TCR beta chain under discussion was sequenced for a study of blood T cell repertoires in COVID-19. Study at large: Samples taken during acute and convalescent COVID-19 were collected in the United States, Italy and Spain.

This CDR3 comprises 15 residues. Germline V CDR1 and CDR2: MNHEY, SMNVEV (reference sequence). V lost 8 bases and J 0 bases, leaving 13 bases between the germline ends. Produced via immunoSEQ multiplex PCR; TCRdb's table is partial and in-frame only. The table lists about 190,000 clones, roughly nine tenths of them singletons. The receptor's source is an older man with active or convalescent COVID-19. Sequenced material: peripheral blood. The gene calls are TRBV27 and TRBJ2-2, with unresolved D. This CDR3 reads CASAIYITNTGELFF. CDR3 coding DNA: TGTGCCAGCGCGATTTATATAACGAACACCGGGGAGCTGTTTTTT.